These 11 T cell receptor beta chains came from one sample sequenced in a study of cytomegalovirus exposure and HLA in healthy donors. The PCR employed 60 Vbeta primers together with 13 Jbeta primers. Sequencing was performed with immunoSEQ multiplex PCR; in TCRdb, only in-frame clones are kept and a portion is missing. This table holds about 190,000 clones, roughly 80% found once. Material for sequencing was PBMCs. Every receptor here comes from a woman in her 30s in good health and CMV-seropositive.

This clone was recorded once. The chain combines TRBV29-1 with TRBJ2-2, with D unresolved. Trimming pared 3 bases from V and 1 base from J, leaving 6 bases between. The germline V gene has CDR1 SQVTM and CDR2 ANQGSEA. The CDR3 loop spans 13 amino acids. The CDR3 reads CSVDTGNTGELFF. The CDR3 DNA sequence: TGCAGCGTTGATACGGGGAACACCGGGGAGCTGTTTTTT.

This chain links TRBV7-6 with TRBJ1-5; possible D gene TRBD1, 5 bases. The CDR3 totals 16 residues. Trimming removed 5 bases at V and 5 bases at J, with 19 bases between. Germline V lookup: CDR1 SGHVS, CDR2 FNYEAQ. The CDR3 coding sequence is TGTGCCAGCAGCCCAGGAGTGGGGGGAGTGGATCAGCCCCAGCATTTT. The encoded protein is CASSPGVGGVDQPQHF.

The rearrangement joins TRBV7-9 to TRBJ1-4; a weak D match, TRBD1 (5 bases). The length of the CDR3 is 13 residues. Trimming cost V 5 bases and J 6 bases, with 10 bases left between them. Germline CDR1 SEHNR, CDR2 FQNEAQ (reference sequence). The CDR3, as DNA: TGTGCCAGCAGCCGGGGGGAGGATGAAAAACTGTTTTTT. Translated, it gives CASSRGEDEKLFF.

V is TRBV9 and J is TRBJ2-7, with 7 bases aligning to TRBD1. J gave up 1 base and V 3 bases, and 4 bases lay outside the gene matches. Germline V lookup: CDR1 SGDLS, CDR2 YYNGEE. The CDR3 extends over 14 amino acids. The CDR3 sequence is CASSEGDRSYEQYF. CDR3 in DNA: TGTGCCAGCAGCGAGGGGGACAGATCCTACGAGCAGTACTTC.

This clone was seen a few times. V gene TRBV27 combines with J gene TRBJ1-1; tentative D call: TRBD1 (5 bases). In germline, CDR1 is MNHEY, CDR2 SMNVEV (reference sequence). CDR3 size: 13 residues. V lost 7 bases to trimming and J lost 0 bases, with 9 bases between them. This CDR3 is CASNDRLNTEAFF. The CDR3 DNA follows: TGTGCCAGCAACGACAGACTGAACACTGAAGCTTTCTTT.

Regarding this clone: At one boundary the junction diverges from the germline segment, which might be a read error. The CDR3, as DNA: TGTTCCAGCACTCCGGGGGGGACTAGGGACAATGAGCAGTTCTTC. Amino acids: CSSTPGGTRDNEQFF. The chain links TRBV7-9 to TRBJ2-1; 8 bases map to TRBD2. The CDR3 consists of 15 residues. CDR1 is SEHNR, CDR2 FQNEAQ, per germline (reference sequence).

This clone appeared a few times. The germline gene is not matched at one end of the junction; a read error may be the cause. The J gene is TRBJ2-7, the V gene TRBV20-1; D is perhaps TRBD2 (5 bases). The germline V gene has CDR1 DFQATT and CDR2 SNEGSKA (reference sequence). The CDR3 length is 11 residues. In DNA form, the CDR3 reads TGCAGTGCTAGTTTAGGGAGTGAGATAGGCTTC. Translating it yields CSASLGSEIGF.

The chain uses TRBV2 and TRBJ2-5; 9 bases line up with TRBD1. The closer fit of TRBJ2-7 to the DNA end suggests the J call may be wrong. CDR3 length equals 15 residues. CDR1 and CDR2 from the germline V gene are SNHLY and FYNNEI. CDR3 DNA: TGTGCCAGCACGGGGAACAGGGGGCTTTATAGCGAGCAGTACTTC. It specifies CASTGNRGLYSEQYF.

This clone showed up just once. V and J are TRBV19 and TRBJ2-6; D gene uncertain. V dropped 3 bases and J dropped 0 bases, with 9 bases sitting between them. Germline CDR1 LNHDA, CDR2 SQIVND (reference sequence). This CDR3 spans 16 amino acids. CDR3 amino acids: CASSILLNSGANVLTF. The CDR3, as DNA: TGTGCCAGTAGTATCCTGCTAAACTCTGGGGCCAACGTCCTGACTTTC.

V usage is TRBV18 and J usage is TRBJ2-7, with D possibly TRBD2 on 5 matching bases. V was shortened by 1 base and J by 5 bases, with 6 bases between the two germline ends. Germline V gene sequence: CDR1 KGHSH, CDR2 LQKENI. This CDR3 spans 12 amino acids. DNA for the CDR3: TGTGCCAGCTCACCACGGGGAGACGAGCAGTACTTC. Its protein is CASSPRGDEQYF.

The chain carries TRBV5-4 and TRBJ2-7, with a weak D call TRBD1 (6 bases). Germline lookup yields CDR1 SGHNT and CDR2 YYREEE (reference sequence). V lost 0 bases and J lost 6, with 13 bases in between. CDR3 length: 14 residues. CDR3 DNA sequence: TGTGCCAGCAGCTTGGTCGTACAGGGCGCCGAGCAGTACTTC. Its translation is CASSLVVQGAEQYF.